This entry features one T cell receptor (beta chain) sequence. What this receptor recognizes is not known. The sample holds no much larger clone one base away, and base qualities are not on file. The trial excluded patients who had a history of autoimmune disease or were on systemic immunosuppression. Peripheral blood for TCR sequencing was collected from all dose cohorts at baseline, on cycle 4 day 1, and on cycle 7 day 1. Samples were obtained from an open-label, multicenter, first-in-human phase I dose-escalation trial of ivuxolimab. Adults with locally advanced or metastatic melanoma, renal cell carcinoma, hepatocellular carcinoma or head and neck squamous cell carcinoma were enrolled in the trial. Before TCR sequencing, CD4+ T cells and CD8+ T cells from peripheral blood were sorted into separate populations. These data are taken from a study of OX40 agonist ivuxolimab in advanced cancers. About the study as a whole: Ivuxolimab was an agonistic, fully human IgG2 monoclonal antibody directed against OX40 (CD134), a costimulatory receptor. Three dose-escalation patients achieved partial responses, one with hepatocellular carcinoma and two with cutaneous melanoma. Among the 50 to 55 dose-escalation patients, around 19 had hepatocellular carcinoma, around 15 melanoma, 9 renal cell carcinoma and 9 head and neck cancer. Prior anti-PD-1, anti-PD-L1 or anti-CTLA-4 therapy was permitted, and less than 45% of dose-escalation patients had received checkpoint inhibitors. Peripheral TCRbeta sequencing aimed to test whether ivuxolimab altered TCR sequence diversity and caused clonal T-cell expansion. The dose-escalation cohort was about 83% male with a mean age of about 54 years, ranging from roughly 23 to 90. Intravenous ivuxolimab was administered to patients every 2 weeks at six dose levels: 0.01, 0.1, 0.3, 1.5, 3 and 10 mg/kg. The paper reports the monotherapy dose-escalation portion (N of about 51 patients) of the phase I ivuxolimab trial. Overall study results and their limits: After ivuxolimab, more expanded clones were found on average in CD8+ T cells than in CD4+ T cells. The antigen specificity of the clonally expanded peripheral T cells was not determined. Partial responders in the 0.1-3.0 mg/kg groups had among the lowest normalized peripheral clonal expansion, especially among CD8+ T cells. Low levels of normalized T-cell clonal expansion were also seen in some nonresponding patients. Clonal expansion of both CD4+ and CD8+ blood T cells was observed from baseline to week 6 at doses 0.1 to 3.0 mg/kg.

For sequencing of the TCRbeta CDR3 region, genomic DNA was extracted from the sorted cells. The immunoSEQ Assay was used to sequence the TCRbeta CDR3 regions. Here the immuneACCESS table is served through TCRdb, limited to in-frame sequences with V and J called. Missing clones are a known gap in these copies; in checked studies unresolved V genes cover under half, and the rest lacks a known reason. Present in this sample are tens of thousands of clones, approximately 80% of which were seen just once. Around 4% of the sample is in the top ten clones. CDR1 and CDR2, per the germline V gene, are SQVTM and ANQGSEA. V ends up 0 bases short and J 5 bases short, with an unmatched junction base count of 7. Reading from cysteine to phenylalanine, the CDR3 counts 15 amino acids. The DNA shown is the 45-base CDR3, in frame from base 1.

Material: CD4+ or CD8+ T cells sorted from blood, obtained in a trial of the OX40 agonist ivuxolimab. Here the chain combines TRBV29-1 and TRBJ2-7; 10 central nucleotides agree with TRBD1. The receptor's source is an adult with an advanced solid tumor such as melanoma, head and neck, liver or kidney cancer. The DNA sequence is as follows: TGCAGCGTTGAAGATGGAGGACAGGGGGACGACGAGCAGTACTTC. Its amino acids are CSVEDGGQGDDEQYF.